The 15 T cell receptor beta chains in this list originate from one sample, sequenced in a study of cytotoxic CD8 clonotypes in ibrutinib-treated CLL (dated by TCRdb to the early 2020s). The library was built by means of the immunoSEQ multiplex PCR assay. The table comes from immuneACCESS by way of TCRdb, which keeps in-frame sequences with V and J called. Part of the clones is missing from these tables; in studies checked, under half for an unresolved V gene and the rest for unknown reasons. The sample table contains 250,000 to 350,000 clones; only one count was recorded for approximately 76% of them. The ten most abundant clones make up about 5.3% of the sample. In the paper's terms, the time point label means: progressive disease on ibrutinib. The sample consisted of PBMCs, taken at disease progression, from a patient treated with ibrutinib. The receptors here all came from a human donor with chronic lymphocytic leukemia.

This chain uses TRBV6-6 with TRBJ2-1; tentatively, D is TRBD1 (6 bases). Per germline, CDR1 MNHNY and CDR2 SVGAGI (reference sequence). The CDR3 is made up of 16 amino acids. V gave up 2 bases and J gave up 6 bases, with 17 bases separating them. The CDR3 bases are TGTGCCAGCAGTTACCCCGGACAGTCTGTCGGCAATGAGCAGTTCTTC. This sequence encodes CASSYPGQSVGNEQFF.

V gene TRBV7-6 combines with J gene TRBJ2-5; 14 nucleotides align to TRBD2. Trimming cost V 2 bases and J 7 bases; bases outside gene matches: 3. Germline V gene sequence: CDR1 SGHVS, CDR2 FNYEAQ. This CDR3 is 15 amino acids long. This chain's CDR3 is CASSLRLAGGGTQYF. Written as DNA, the CDR3 is TGTGCCAGCAGCTTACGACTAGCGGGAGGGGGGACCCAGTACTTC.

V and J are TRBV9 and TRBJ1-2, with D possibly TRBD1 on 5 matching bases. The germline V gene encodes CDR1 SGDLS and CDR2 YYNGEE. Trimming shortened V by 3 bases and J by 5 bases, and 8 bases separated the two germline ends. The CDR3 covers 12 residues. CDR3 nucleotide sequence: TGTGCCAGCAGCGCCACAGGATATGGCTACACCTTC. It yields the protein CASSATGYGYTF.

The chain is built from TRBV2 and TRBJ2-5; TRBD1 agrees at 11 bases. The V gene end was trimmed by 6 bases and the J gene end by 5 bases; junction bases not matched to a gene: 5. This CDR3 comprises 14 residues. Germline CDR1 is SNHLY and CDR2 is FYNNEI. As DNA, the CDR3 is TGTGCCAGCAGCCGCGGGACAGGGGGTGAGACCCAGTACTTC. It translates to CASSRGTGGETQYF.

The chain couples TRBV29-1 to TRBJ2-3; D is perhaps TRBD2 (5 bases). The V gene lost 4 bases and the J gene lost 5 bases, with 22 bases spanning the gap. The CDR3 contains 16 residues. Germline V CDR1 and CDR2: SQVTM, ANQGSEA. CDR3 residues: CSVVSSSPLHKDTQYF. In nucleotides, the CDR3 is TGCAGCGTTGTCTCTAGCTCACCCCTGCACAAAGATACGCAGTATTTT.

V and J are TRBV7-2 and TRBJ1-2; D unclear. CDR1 and CDR2 from the germline V gene are SGHTA and FQGNSA. The CDR3 has 11 amino acids. V lost 7 bases to trimming and J lost 4 bases, with 7 bases between them. CDR3 DNA sequence: TGTGCCAGCAACCTGGCCTATGGCTACACCTTC. It codes for CASNLAYGYTF.

The chain is built from TRBV9 and TRBJ1-5, with 8 nucleotides matching TRBD1. J gave up 8 bases and V 0 bases, and 7 bases lay outside the gene matches. The CDR3 runs 15 residues. Germline CDR1 SGDLS, CDR2 YYNGEE. The CDR3 sequence is CASSVGAGGWEPQHF. Here the CDR3 DNA reads TGTGCCAGCAGCGTAGGAGCAGGGGGCTGGGAGCCCCAGCATTTT.

This clone was found a few times. J is TRBJ1-4 and V is TRBV5-1; no reliable D call. The CDR3 sequence is 14 residues long. Trimming stripped 1 base from V and 10 bases from J, with 14 bases between. CDR1 and CDR2 from the germline V gene are SGHRS and YFSETQ. As DNA, the CDR3 is TGCGCCAGCAGCTTGCTAACGGTGAAAGGAAAACTGTTTTTT. Amino acids: CASSLLTVKGKLFF.

For the CDR3, the DNA is TGTGCCACCCAGTGGGGGGCTGAAGCTTTCTTT. Encoded protein: CATQWGAEAFF. The chain recombines TRBV2 with TRBJ1-1; D possibly corresponds to TRBD1 (5 bases). CDR1 is SNHLY and CDR2 is FYNNEI in the germline V gene. The V end lost 10 bases, the J end lost 6 bases, and 12 bases lay between the germline ends. The length of the CDR3 is 11 residues.

This chain connects TRBV27 to TRBJ2-7; D is perhaps TRBD2 (6 bases). Deletions cut 2 bases from V and 1 base from J, with 12 bases between. The CDR3 length is 15 residues. Germline V gene sequence: CDR1 MNHEY, CDR2 SMNVEV (reference sequence). CDR3 in amino acids: CASSLLGRGSYEQYF. Written as DNA, the CDR3 is TGTGCCAGCAGTTTACTGGGTCGGGGGTCCTACGAGCAGTACTTC.

This chain connects TRBV11-2 to TRBJ2-7; 7 bases are a match to TRBD1. The CDR3 is 14 residues long. In germline, CDR1 is SGHAT, CDR2 FQNNGV. V trimming: 1 base; J trimming: 2 bases; junction bases outside the gene matches: 2. CDR3 sequence reads: CASSLVTGAYEQYF. DNA for the CDR3: TGTGCCAGCAGCTTAGTTACAGGGGCCTACGAGCAGTACTTC. The variable domain in full, completed from reference TRBV11-2 and TRBJ2-7, reads EAGVAQSPRYKIIEKRQSVAFWCNPISGHATLYWYQQILGQGPKLLIQFQNNGVVDDSQLPKDRFSAERLKGVDSTLKIQPAKLEDSAVYLCASSLVTGAYEQYFGPGTRLTVT.

This sequence joins TRBV10-1 and TRBJ2-3; 10 bases align to TRBD2. J was trimmed by 4 bases and V by 6 bases; bases with no gene match: 7. This CDR3 is built from 15 residues. Per germline, CDR1 WNHNN and CDR2 SYGVQD (reference sequence). The chain's CDR3 is CASSLTSGPSDTQYF. In nucleotides, the CDR3 is TGCGCCAGCAGCCTGACTAGCGGGCCCTCAGATACGCAGTATTTT.

This chain links TRBV21-1 with TRBJ2-7; TRBD2 is taken as the D call from the table, unchecked against the DNA. TRBV21-1 is a pseudogene locus. The CDR3 runs to 14 residues. This CDR3 is CASSKDGDLYEQYF. In DNA, the CDR3 is TGTGCCAGCAGCAAAGATGGAGACCTCTACGAGCAGTACTTC.

The chain links TRBV7-9 to TRBJ1-5; weak D call: TRBD1 (6 bases). The CDR3 has 16 residues. The ends were cut back, 3 bases at V and 2 bases at J, with 14 bases in the middle. CDR1 is SEHNR and CDR2 is FQNEAQ in the germline V gene (reference sequence). CDR3 sequence (DNA): TGTGCCAGCAGCTTGTCAGGGGTTTTGGGCAATCAGCCCCAGCATTTT. This translates into CASSLSGVLGNQPQHF.

The rearrangement links TRBV10-3 to TRBJ2-3, with 9 positions matching TRBD1. Trimming removed 4 bases from V and 2 bases from J; junction bases left unmatched: 4. The germline gives CDR1 ENHRY, CDR2 SYGVKD. The CDR3 covers 15 residues. The CDR3, as DNA: TGTGCCATCAGTGGCCGGGACAGGGACACAGATACGCAGTATTTT. Protein sequence: CAISGRDRDTDTQYF.